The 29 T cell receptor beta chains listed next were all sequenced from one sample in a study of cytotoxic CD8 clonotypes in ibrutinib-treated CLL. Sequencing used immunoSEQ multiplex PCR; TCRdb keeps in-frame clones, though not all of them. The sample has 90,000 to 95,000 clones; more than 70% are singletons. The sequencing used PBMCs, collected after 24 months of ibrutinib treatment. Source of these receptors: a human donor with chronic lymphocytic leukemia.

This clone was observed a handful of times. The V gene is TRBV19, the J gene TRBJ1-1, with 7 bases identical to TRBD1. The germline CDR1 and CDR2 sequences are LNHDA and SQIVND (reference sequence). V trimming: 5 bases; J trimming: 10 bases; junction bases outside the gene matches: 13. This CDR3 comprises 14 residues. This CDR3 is CASSVGTASVGAFF. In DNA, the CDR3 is TGTGCCAGTAGTGTTGGGACAGCCAGCGTAGGAGCTTTCTTT.

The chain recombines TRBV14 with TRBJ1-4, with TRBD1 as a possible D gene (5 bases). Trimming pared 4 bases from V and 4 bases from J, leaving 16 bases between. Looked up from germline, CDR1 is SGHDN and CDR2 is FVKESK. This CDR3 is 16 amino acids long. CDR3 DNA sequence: TGTGCCAGCAGCCCCCTAGGGGCGGAATTTAATGAAAAACTGTTTTTT. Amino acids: CASSPLGAEFNEKLFF.

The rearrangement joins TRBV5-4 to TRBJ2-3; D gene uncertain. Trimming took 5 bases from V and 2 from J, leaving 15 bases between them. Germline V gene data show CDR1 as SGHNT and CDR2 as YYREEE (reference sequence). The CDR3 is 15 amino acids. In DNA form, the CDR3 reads TGTGCCAGCAGGGTAGGCCAGAGCAACACAGATACGCAGTATTTT. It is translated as CASRVGQSNTDTQYF.

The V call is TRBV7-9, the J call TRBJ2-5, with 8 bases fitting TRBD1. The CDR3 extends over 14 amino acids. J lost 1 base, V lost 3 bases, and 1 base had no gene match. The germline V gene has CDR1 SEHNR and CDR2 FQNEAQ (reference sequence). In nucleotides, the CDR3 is TGTGCCAGCAGCTTCGGGACAGGCCAAGAGACCCAGTACTTC. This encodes CASSFGTGQETQYF.

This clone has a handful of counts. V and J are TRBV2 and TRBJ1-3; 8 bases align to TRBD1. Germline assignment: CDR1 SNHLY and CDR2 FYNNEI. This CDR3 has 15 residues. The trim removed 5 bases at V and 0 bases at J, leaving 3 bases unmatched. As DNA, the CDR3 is TGTGCCAGCAGTCTGACAGGGGACTCTGGAAACACCATATATTTT. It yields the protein CASSLTGDSGNTIYF.

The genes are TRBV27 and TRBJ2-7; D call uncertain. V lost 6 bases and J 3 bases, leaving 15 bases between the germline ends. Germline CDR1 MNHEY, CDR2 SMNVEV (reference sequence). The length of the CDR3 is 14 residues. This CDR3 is CASRGYGPGYEQYF. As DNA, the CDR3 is TGTGCCAGCAGGGGGTACGGGCCCGGCTACGAGCAGTACTTC.

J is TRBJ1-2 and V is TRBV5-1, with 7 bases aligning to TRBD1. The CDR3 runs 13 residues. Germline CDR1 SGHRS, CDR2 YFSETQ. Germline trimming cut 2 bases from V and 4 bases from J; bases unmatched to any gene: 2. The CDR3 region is CASSLDRAYGYTF. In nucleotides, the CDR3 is TGCGCCAGCAGCTTAGACAGGGCCTATGGCTACACCTTC.

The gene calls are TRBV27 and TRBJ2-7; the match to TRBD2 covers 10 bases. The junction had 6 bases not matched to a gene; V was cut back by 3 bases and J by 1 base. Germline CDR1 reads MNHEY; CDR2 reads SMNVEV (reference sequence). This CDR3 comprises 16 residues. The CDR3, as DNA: TGTGCCAGCAGTTTTAGCCTAGCGGGAGCGTCCTACGAGCAGTACTTC. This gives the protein CASSFSLAGASYEQYF.

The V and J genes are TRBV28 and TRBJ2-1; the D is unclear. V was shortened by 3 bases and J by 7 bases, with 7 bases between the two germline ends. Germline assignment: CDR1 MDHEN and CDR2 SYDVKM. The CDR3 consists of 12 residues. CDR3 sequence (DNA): TGTGCCAGCAGTTTTTTCGGTAATGAGCAGTTCTTC. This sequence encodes CASSFFGNEQFF.

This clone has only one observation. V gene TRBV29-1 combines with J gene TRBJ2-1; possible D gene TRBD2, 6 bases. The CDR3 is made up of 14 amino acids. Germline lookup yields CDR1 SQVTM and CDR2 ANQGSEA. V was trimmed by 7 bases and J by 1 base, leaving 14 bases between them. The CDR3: CSAPGRGSYNEQFF. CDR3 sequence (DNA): TGCAGCGCCCCGGGGCGGGGATCCTACAATGAGCAGTTCTTC.

The CDR3 protein is CASRSFTEAFF. CDR3 nucleotides: TGTGCCAGTAGGAGCTTCACTGAAGCTTTCTTT. The rearrangement joins TRBV19 to TRBJ1-1; D is unresolved. V gave up 6 bases and J gave up 4 bases, with 6 bases separating them. CDR1 and CDR2 from the germline V gene are LNHDA and SQIVND (reference sequence). This CDR3 is 11 amino acids long.

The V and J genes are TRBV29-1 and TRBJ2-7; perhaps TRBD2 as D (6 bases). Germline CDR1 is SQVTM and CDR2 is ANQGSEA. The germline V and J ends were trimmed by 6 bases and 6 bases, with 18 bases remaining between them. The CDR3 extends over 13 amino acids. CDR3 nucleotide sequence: TGCAGCGTCCCGGGACTTCGCGCCCGCGAGCAGTACTTC. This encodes CSVPGLRAREQYF.

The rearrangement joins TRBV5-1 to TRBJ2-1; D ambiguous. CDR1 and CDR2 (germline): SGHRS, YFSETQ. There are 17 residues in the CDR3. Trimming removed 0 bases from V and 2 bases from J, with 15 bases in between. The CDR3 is CASSLVISNVPYNEQFF. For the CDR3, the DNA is TGCGCCAGCAGCTTGGTAATTAGCAACGTCCCCTACAATGAGCAGTTCTTC.

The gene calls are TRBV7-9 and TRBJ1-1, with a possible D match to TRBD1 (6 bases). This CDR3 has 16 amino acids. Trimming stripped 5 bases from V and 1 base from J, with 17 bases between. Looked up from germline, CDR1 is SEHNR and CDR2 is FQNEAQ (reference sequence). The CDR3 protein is CASSPSGQTGNTEAFF. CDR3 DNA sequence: TGTGCCAGCAGCCCTAGTGGACAGACAGGGAACACTGAAGCTTTCTTT.

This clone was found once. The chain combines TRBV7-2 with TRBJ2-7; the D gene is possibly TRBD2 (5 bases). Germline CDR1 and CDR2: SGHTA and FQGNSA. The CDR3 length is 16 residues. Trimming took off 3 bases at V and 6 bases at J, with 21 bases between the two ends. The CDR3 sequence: CASSFSSSSLSGEQYF. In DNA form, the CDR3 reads TGTGCCAGCAGCTTTTCGTCCTCGAGTTTGAGCGGCGAGCAGTACTTC.

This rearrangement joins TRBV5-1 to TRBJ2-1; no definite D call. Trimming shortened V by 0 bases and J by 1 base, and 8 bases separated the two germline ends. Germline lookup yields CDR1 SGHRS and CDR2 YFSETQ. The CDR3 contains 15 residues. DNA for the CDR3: TGCGCCAGCAGCTTGGGGAGCGCATCCTACAATGAGCAGTTCTTC. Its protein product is CASSLGSASYNEQFF.

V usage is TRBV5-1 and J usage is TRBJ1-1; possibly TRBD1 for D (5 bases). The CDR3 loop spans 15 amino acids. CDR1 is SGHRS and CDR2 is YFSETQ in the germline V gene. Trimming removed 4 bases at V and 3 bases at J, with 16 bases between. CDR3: CASSHQGAGDTEAFF. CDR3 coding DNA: TGCGCCAGCAGCCACCAGGGCGCCGGGGACACTGAAGCTTTCTTT.

Here the CDR3 reads CASSLGWRGYGYTF. In nucleotides, the CDR3 is TGTGCCAGCAGCTTGGGGTGGAGGGGGTATGGCTACACCTTC. The chain is built from TRBV5-4 and TRBJ1-2; D perhaps matches TRBD1 (6 bases). Trimming cost V 0 bases and J 5 bases, with 11 bases left between them. The CDR3 sequence is 14 residues long. Germline-derived CDR1 and CDR2 are SGHNT and YYREEE (reference sequence).

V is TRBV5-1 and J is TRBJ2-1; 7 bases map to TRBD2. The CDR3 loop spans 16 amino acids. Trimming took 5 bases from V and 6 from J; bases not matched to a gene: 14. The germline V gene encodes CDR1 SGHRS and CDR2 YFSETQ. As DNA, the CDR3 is TGCGCCAGCAGAAACCCCGCTAGCGGTTACTCCAATGAGCAGTTCTTC. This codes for CASRNPASGYSNEQFF.

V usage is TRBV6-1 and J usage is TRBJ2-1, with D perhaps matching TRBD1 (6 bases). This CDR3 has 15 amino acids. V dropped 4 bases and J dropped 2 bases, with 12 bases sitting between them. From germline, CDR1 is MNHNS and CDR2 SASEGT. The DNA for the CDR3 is TGTGCCAGCAGTGGTGACAGGCGGGCCTACAATGAGCAGTTCTTC. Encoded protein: CASSGDRRAYNEQFF.

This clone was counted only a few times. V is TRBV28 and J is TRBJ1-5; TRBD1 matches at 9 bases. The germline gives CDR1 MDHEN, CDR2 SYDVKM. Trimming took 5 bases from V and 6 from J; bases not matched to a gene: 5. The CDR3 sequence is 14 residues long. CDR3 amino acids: CASSPRTGAQPQHF. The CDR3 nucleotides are TGTGCCAGCAGTCCAAGGACAGGGGCTCAGCCCCAGCATTTT. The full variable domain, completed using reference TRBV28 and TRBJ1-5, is DVKVTQSSRYLVKRTGEKVFLECVQDMDHENMFWYRQDPGLGLRLIYFSYDVKMKEKGDIPEGYSVSREKKERFSLILESASTNQTSMYLCASSPRTGAQPQHFGDGTRLSIL.

The CDR3 sequence: CASSQSSSGTNNEQFF. Here the CDR3 DNA reads TGCGCCAGCAGCCAAAGTTCAAGCGGGACAAACAATGAGCAGTTCTTC. The chain combines TRBV4-1 with TRBJ2-1, with D maybe TRBD2 (7 bases). The germline gives CDR1 MGHRA, CDR2 YSYEKL. The CDR3 totals 16 residues. The V end lost 2 bases, the J end lost 5 bases, and 16 bases lay between the germline ends.

The CDR3 reads CSAEDRSYNEQFF. Here the CDR3 DNA reads TGCAGCGCAGAAGACAGGAGTTACAATGAGCAGTTCTTC. This chain connects TRBV29-1 to TRBJ2-1; D is possibly TRBD1 (6 bases). Between the trimmed V and J ends, which lost 7 bases and 4 bases, there was a span of 14 bases. This CDR3 has 13 amino acids. CDR1 SQVTM and CDR2 ANQGSEA come from the germline V gene.

The CDR3, as DNA: TGCGCCAGCAGCCAAGAACGCAATCAGCCCCAGCATTTT. Its protein product is CASSQERNQPQHF. The gene calls are TRBV4-3 and TRBJ1-5; D is ambiguous. CDR3 length: 13 amino acids. Trimming shortened V by 0 bases and J by 2 bases, and 2 bases separated the two germline ends. Germline V lookup: CDR1 LGHNA, CDR2 YSLEER.

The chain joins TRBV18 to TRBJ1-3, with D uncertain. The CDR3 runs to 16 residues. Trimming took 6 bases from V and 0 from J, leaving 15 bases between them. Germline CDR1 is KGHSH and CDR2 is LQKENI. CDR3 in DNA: TGTGCCAGCTCCCTTCTTGGATTGCACTCTGGAAACACCATATATTTT. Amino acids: CASSLLGLHSGNTIYF.

CDR3 region: CASSKNFPGQGLGSYEQYF. The CDR3 DNA follows: TGCGCCAGCTCCAAGAACTTCCCGGGACAGGGTCTGGGCTCCTACGAGCAGTACTTC. V is TRBV5-1 and J is TRBJ2-7, with 9 nucleotides matching TRBD1. J was trimmed by 0 bases and V by 7 bases; bases with no gene match: 20. Germline V lookup: CDR1 SGHRS, CDR2 YFSETQ. The CDR3 has 19 residues.

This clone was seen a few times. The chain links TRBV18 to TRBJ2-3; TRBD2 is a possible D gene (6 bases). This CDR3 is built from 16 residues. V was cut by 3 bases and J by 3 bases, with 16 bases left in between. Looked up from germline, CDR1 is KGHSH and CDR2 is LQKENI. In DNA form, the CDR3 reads TGTGCCAGCTCACCGAGAGGGTCTGGGGGGACAGATACGCAGTATTTT. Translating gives CASSPRGSGGTDTQYF.

The CDR3 nucleotides are TGTGCCAGCAGTTCTTATAGCGCCGCCTGGGAGCAGTACTTC. This encodes CASSSYSAAWEQYF. The chain links TRBV27 to TRBJ2-7, with D perhaps TRBD2 (5 bases). Per germline, CDR1 MNHEY and CDR2 SMNVEV (reference sequence). V dropped 4 bases and J dropped 7 bases, with 17 bases sitting between them. The CDR3 spans 14 residues.

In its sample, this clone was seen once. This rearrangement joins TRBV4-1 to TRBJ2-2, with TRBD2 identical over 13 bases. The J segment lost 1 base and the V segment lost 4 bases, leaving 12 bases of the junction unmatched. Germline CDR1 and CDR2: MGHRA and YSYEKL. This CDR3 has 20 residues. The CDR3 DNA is TGCGCCAGCAGCCGGCCGGGACTAGCGGGAAGGTCTAGGAACACCGGGGAGCTGTTTTTT. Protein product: CASSRPGLAGRSRNTGELFF.